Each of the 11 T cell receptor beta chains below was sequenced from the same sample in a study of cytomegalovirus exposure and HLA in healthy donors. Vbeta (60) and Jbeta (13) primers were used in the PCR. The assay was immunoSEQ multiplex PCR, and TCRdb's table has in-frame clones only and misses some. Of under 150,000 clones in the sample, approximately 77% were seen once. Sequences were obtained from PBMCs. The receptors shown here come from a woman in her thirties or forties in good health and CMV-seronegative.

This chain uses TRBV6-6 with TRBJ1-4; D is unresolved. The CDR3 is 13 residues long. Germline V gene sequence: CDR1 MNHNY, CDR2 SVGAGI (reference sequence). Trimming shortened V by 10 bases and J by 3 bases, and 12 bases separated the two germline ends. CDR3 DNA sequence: TGTGCCACCCAGCGCAGCTCTAATGAAAAACTGTTTTTT. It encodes CATQRSSNEKLFF.

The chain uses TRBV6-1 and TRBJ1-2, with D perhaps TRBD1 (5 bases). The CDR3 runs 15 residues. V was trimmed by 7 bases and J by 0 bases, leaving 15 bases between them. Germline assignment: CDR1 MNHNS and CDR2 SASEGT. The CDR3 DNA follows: TGTGCCAGCACTGACAGTGCTTCAGCTAACTATGGCTACACCTTC. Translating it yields CASTDSASANYGYTF.

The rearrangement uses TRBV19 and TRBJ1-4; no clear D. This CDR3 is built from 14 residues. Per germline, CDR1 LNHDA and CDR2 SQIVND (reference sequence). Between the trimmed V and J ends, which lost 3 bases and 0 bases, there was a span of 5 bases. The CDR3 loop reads CASSITATNEKLFF. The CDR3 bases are TGTGCCAGTAGTATCACAGCAACTAATGAAAAACTGTTTTTT.

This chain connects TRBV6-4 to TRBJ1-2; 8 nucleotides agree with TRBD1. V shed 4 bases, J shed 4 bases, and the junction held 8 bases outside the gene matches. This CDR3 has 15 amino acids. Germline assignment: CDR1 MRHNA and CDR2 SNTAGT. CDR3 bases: TGTGCCAGCAGTGCCGACAGACAGGGGTCCTATGGCTACACCTTC. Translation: CASSADRQGSYGYTF.

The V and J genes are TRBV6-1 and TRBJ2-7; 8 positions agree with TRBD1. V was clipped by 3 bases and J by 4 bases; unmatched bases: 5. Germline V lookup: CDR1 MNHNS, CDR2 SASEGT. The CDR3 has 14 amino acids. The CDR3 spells CASSETGDGYEQYF. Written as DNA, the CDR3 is TGTGCCAGCAGTGAGACAGGGGATGGTTACGAGCAGTACTTC.

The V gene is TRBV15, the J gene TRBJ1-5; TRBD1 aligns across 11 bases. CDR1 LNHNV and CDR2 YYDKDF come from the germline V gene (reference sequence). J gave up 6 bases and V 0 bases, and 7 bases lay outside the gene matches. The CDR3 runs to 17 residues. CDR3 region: CATSRDSGTGGSQPQHF. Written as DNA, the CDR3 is TGTGCCACCAGCAGAGATTCCGGGACAGGGGGAAGTCAGCCCCAGCATTTT. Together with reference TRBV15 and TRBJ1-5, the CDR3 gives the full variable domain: DAMVIQNPRYQVTQFGKPVTLSCSQTLNHNVMYWYQQKSSQAPKLLFHYYDKDFNNEADTPDNFQSRRPNTSFCFLDIRSPGLGDTAMYLCATSRDSGTGGSQPQHFGDGTRLSIL.

CDR3 nucleotide sequence: TGTGCCAGCAGCTCCCGGACAGGGTCGATGGGAGATACGCAGTATTTT. It specifies CASSSRTGSMGDTQYF. The chain carries TRBV5-4 and TRBJ2-3; TRBD1 aligns across 8 bases. J was trimmed by 5 bases and V by 3 bases; bases with no gene match: 11. The germline CDR1 and CDR2 sequences are SGHNT and YYREEE (reference sequence). This CDR3 is 16 amino acids long.

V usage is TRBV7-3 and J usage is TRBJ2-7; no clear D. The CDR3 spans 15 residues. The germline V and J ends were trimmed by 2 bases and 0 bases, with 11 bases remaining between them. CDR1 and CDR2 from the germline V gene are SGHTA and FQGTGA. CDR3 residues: CASSLRRPSSYEQYF. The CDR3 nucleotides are TGTGCCAGCAGCTTACGGAGACCTAGCTCCTACGAGCAGTACTTC.

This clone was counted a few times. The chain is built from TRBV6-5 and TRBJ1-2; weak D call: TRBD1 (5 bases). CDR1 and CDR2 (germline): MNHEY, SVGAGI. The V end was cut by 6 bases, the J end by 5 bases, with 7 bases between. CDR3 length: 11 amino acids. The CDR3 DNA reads TGTGCCAGCAGGCAGGGATATGGCTACACCTTC. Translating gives CASRQGYGYTF.

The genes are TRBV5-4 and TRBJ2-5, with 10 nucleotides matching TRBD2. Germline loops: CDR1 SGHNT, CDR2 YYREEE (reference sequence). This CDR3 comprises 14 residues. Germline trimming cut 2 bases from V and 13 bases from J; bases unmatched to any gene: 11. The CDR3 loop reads CASSFSGLADTPYF. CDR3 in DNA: TGTGCCAGCAGCTTCTCAGGACTAGCGGATACGCCGTACTTC.

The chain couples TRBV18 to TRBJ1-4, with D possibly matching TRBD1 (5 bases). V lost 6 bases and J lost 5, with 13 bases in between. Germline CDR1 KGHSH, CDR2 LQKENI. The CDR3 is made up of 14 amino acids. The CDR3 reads CASSPRDGNEKLFF. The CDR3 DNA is TGTGCCAGCTCCCCGCGGGACGGGAATGAAAAACTGTTTTTT.